A selection of T cell receptor beta chains follows, all from one sample in a study of PD-1 blockade in classical Hodgkin lymphoma. Sequencing used immunoSEQ multiplex PCR; TCRdb keeps in-frame clones, though not all of them. The sample consists of tens of thousands of clones, 81% of them appearing once. Sequenced here: peripheral blood mononuclear cells (PBMCs), sampled at baseline. All receptors come from a human donor with classical Hodgkin lymphoma. CDR3s include the opening cysteine and the closing phenylalanine or tryptophan. A D gene is named only where the DNA matches it firmly. Size is stated for part of the rows, as once, few or many counts, or as a class when the clone is expanded.

clone_size: few
d_call: NA
j_call: TRBJ1-5
v_call: TRBV19
cdr3_aa: CASSGGDTTPRGNQPQHF
cdr3_nt: TGTGCCAGTAGTGGAGGGGATACGACCCCTAGGGGCAATCAGCCCCAGCATTTT

clone_size: NA
d_call: TRBD1
j_call: TRBJ2-5
v_call: TRBV10-3
cdr3_aa: CAISGTGGLETQYF
cdr3_nt: TGTGCCATCAGTGGGACAGGGGGCTTAGAGACCCAGTACTTC

clone_size: NA
d_call: TRBD1
j_call: TRBJ1-1
v_call: TRBV19
cdr3_aa: CASSTGQGYRTEAFF
cdr3_nt: TGTGCCAGTAGTACCGGACAGGGATATCGAACTGAAGCTTTCTTT

clone_size: NA
d_call: NA
j_call: TRBJ1-5
v_call: TRBV15
cdr3_aa: CATSGEGIGNQPQHF
cdr3_nt: TGTGCCACCAGCGGGGAAGGGATCGGCAATCAGCCCCAGCATTTT

clone_size: NA
d_call: NA
j_call: TRBJ1-2
v_call: TRBV19
cdr3_aa: CASTGGGYGYTF
cdr3_nt: TGTGCCAGTACGGGAGGGGGATATGGCTACACCTTC

clone_size: NA
d_call: NA
j_call: TRBJ2-1
v_call: TRBV2
cdr3_aa: CASSAGPARQSSYNEQFF
cdr3_nt: TGTGCCAGCAGTGCAGGTCCCGCCAGACAGAGCTCCTACAATGAGCAGTTCTTC

clone_size: NA
d_call: TRBD1
j_call: TRBJ2-3
v_call: TRBV10-2
cdr3_aa: CASSESQGTADTQYF
cdr3_nt: TGCGCCAGCAGTGAGTCGCAGGGGACAGCAGATACGCAGTATTTT

clone_size: NA
d_call: TRBD1
j_call: TRBJ2-5
v_call: TRBV5-1
cdr3_aa: CASSLEDRTQETQYF
cdr3_nt: TGCGCCAGCAGCTTAGAGGACAGGACTCAAGAGACCCAGTACTTC

clone_size: once
d_call: TRBD2
j_call: TRBJ2-1
v_call: TRBV9
cdr3_aa: CASSSLLAGANEQFF
cdr3_nt: TGTGCCAGCAGCTCACTACTAGCGGGAGCCAATGAGCAGTTCTTC

clone_size: NA
d_call: TRBD2
j_call: TRBJ2-1
v_call: TRBV12-5
cdr3_aa: CASGLVSAGVDEQFF
cdr3_nt: TGTGCTAGTGGTTTGGTCTCGGCGGGAGTCGATGAGCAGTTCTTC

clone_size: NA
d_call: NA
j_call: TRBJ1-6
v_call: TRBV1
cdr3_aa: CTSSERGDRGDYNSPLHF
cdr3_nt: TGCACCAGCAGCGAAAGAGGGGACAGGGGAGACTATAATTCACCCCTCCACTTT